The clone carrying this TCR beta chain has at least ten counts. What it recognizes is unknown. This sample is drawn from a study of T and B cells in COVID-19 patients. Background on the study: Peripheral blood came from COVID-19 patients with active infection or after recovery. Recovered patients mostly had mild to moderate COVID-19 managed as outpatients.

TRB rearrangements were amplified by multiplex PCR with BIOMED2 TRB-A/B primers. Each CDR3 protein gets one entry after TCRdb re-called the multiplex PCR reads with MiXCR. The sample yields 13,000 to 15,000 distinct CDR3 sequences, less than 35% seen once. V was clipped by 5 bases and J by 6 bases; unmatched bases: 7. There are 15 residues in the CDR3. Germline V gives CDR1 LNHDA, CDR2 SQIVND (reference sequence). Points from the study as a whole: In COVID-19 patients, T cell receptor beta variable and joining gene use was reportedly strongly skewed.

TRB was amplified from about 250-500 ng of blood genomic DNA. The TCR originated in a human donor who had recovered from COVID-19. The chain recombines TRBV19 with TRBJ2-4; TRBD1 aligns across 10 bases. Sample: blood. The chain's CDR3 is CASSVPRDRGNIQYF. The CDR3 DNA follows: TGTGCCAGTAGTGTCCCGAGGGACAGGGGAAACATTCAGTACTTC.